These 20 T cell receptor beta chains share one sample of origin, sequenced in a study of cytomegalovirus exposure and HLA in healthy donors (dated by TCRdb to the late 2010s). Libraries came from the immunoSEQ multiplex PCR assay. TCRdb mirrors the immuneACCESS table, restricted to in-frame sequences. Some clones are absent from its copies; in checked studies, under half trace to an unresolved V gene, and the reason for the others is unknown. The sample table lists about 220,000 clones, roughly 84% of them with a count of one. The top ten hold around 15% of the sample. Input material: PBMCs. The source of these receptors is a woman aged 30 to 39 in good health and CMV-seropositive.

V gene TRBV28 combines with J gene TRBJ2-7, with unresolved D. This CDR3 has 17 residues. Trimming stripped 3 bases from V and 0 bases from J, with 18 bases between. Germline assignment: CDR1 MDHEN and CDR2 SYDVKM. The CDR3 DNA reads TGTGCCAGCAGTTTCCCCGCCGAGGCCGCTAGCTCCTACGAGCAGTACTTC. It yields the protein CASSFPAEAASSYEQYF.

The V gene is TRBV27, the J gene TRBJ1-2, with D possibly being TRBD1 (6 bases). Germline V gives CDR1 MNHEY, CDR2 SMNVEV (reference sequence). This CDR3 contains 15 residues. Trimming shortened V by 2 bases and J by 1 base, and 11 bases separated the two germline ends. CDR3 sequence (DNA): TGTGCCAGCAGTTTAACGACAGGAAATAACTATGGCTACACCTTC. This codes for CASSLTTGNNYGYTF.

This clone was seen a single time. V and J are TRBV29-1 and TRBJ2-7; TRBD1 or TRBD2 may be the D gene (5 bases each). Germline CDR1 is SQVTM and CDR2 is ANQGSEA. This CDR3 is built from 13 residues. The V and J ends lost 7 bases and 1 base respectively, with 14 bases between them. DNA of the CDR3: TGCAGCGGGACCGGGACGGAATCCTACGAGCAGTACTTC. Protein sequence: CSGTGTESYEQYF.

This clone was recorded many times. The V call is TRBV30, the J call TRBJ2-2; 12 nucleotides match TRBD2. The CDR3 spans 14 residues. V shed 4 bases and J 4 bases; nucleotides not matched to a gene: 1. Germline assignment: CDR1 GTSNPN and CDR2 SVGIG (reference sequence). CDR3 protein: CAWTSGRATGELFF. CDR3 in DNA: TGTGCCTGGACTAGCGGGAGGGCCACCGGGGAGCTGTTTTTT.

This clone was seen ten or more times. The genes are TRBV4-1 and TRBJ2-7; 14 nucleotides align to TRBD2. Germline CDR1 MGHRA, CDR2 YSYEKL. V was pared by 2 bases and J by 3 bases, with 6 bases of the junction left unmatched. The CDR3 consists of 17 residues. CDR3 bases: TGCGCCAGCAGCCAACATTCCGGACTAGCGGGAGGCTACGAGCAGTACTTC. This translates into CASSQHSGLAGGYEQYF.

The gene calls are TRBV2 and TRBJ2-3; D ambiguous. Per germline, CDR1 SNHLY and CDR2 FYNNEI. Between the trimmed V and J ends, which lost 3 bases and 7 bases, there was a span of 14 bases. CDR3 length: 14 amino acids. CDR3 nucleotide sequence: TGTGCCAGCAGTGAGGTCCCTACTATACATACGCAGTATTTT. It encodes CASSEVPTIHTQYF.

The CDR3 coding sequence is TGCGCCAGCAGCCAGGACCTACAGCCTCGCTACGAGCAGTACTTC. Translating it yields CASSQDLQPRYEQYF. The rearrangement uses TRBV4-1 and TRBJ2-7, with D unresolved. V was cut by 3 bases and J by 3 bases, with 15 bases left in between. CDR1 is MGHRA and CDR2 is YSYEKL in the germline V gene. This CDR3 has 15 amino acids.

The chain links TRBV6-5 to TRBJ1-1; D gene ambiguous. CDR1 and CDR2 from the germline V gene are MNHEY and SVGAGI. The CDR3 sequence is 14 residues long. Trimming removed 5 bases from V and 1 base from J, with 11 bases in between. CDR3: CASSRSRWNTEAFF. The DNA of the CDR3 is TGTGCCAGCAGTAGGTCACGGTGGAACACTGAAGCTTTCTTT.

V usage is TRBV5-1 and J usage is TRBJ1-2; 8 bases line up with TRBD1. Germline CDR1 and CDR2: SGHRS and YFSETQ. Trimming took 1 base from V and 7 from J; bases not matched to a gene: 6. The CDR3 is 14 residues long. The CDR3 protein is CASSLPQGATGYTF. The CDR3, as DNA: TGCGCCAGCAGCTTGCCCCAGGGGGCGACTGGCTACACCTTC.

The chain links TRBV7-8 to TRBJ2-1, with 9 bases matching TRBD2. CDR3 length: 17 residues. V lost 5 bases and J lost 10; bases outside the gene matches: 18. CDR1 is SGHVS, CDR2 FQNEAQ, per germline. CDR3 amino acids: CASSQKVALAGLTEQFF. The CDR3 DNA is TGTGCCAGCAGCCAAAAAGTAGCGCTAGCGGGACTCACGGAGCAGTTCTTC.

As DNA, the CDR3 is TGTGCCAGCAGTTTGTCGGACAGGGGAAAGTACGAGCAGTACTTC. As protein: CASSLSDRGKYEQYF. V and J are TRBV27 and TRBJ2-7; 9 bases align to TRBD1. The ends lost 3 bases at V and 4 bases at J; junction bases unmatched: 7. The CDR3 runs to 15 residues. Germline loops: CDR1 MNHEY, CDR2 SMNVEV (reference sequence).

This chain connects TRBV10-3 to TRBJ1-1; D perhaps matches TRBD1 (5 bases). The CDR3 is made up of 15 amino acids. V lost 4 bases to trimming and J lost 3 bases, with 15 bases between them. Germline CDR1 reads ENHRY; CDR2 reads SYGVKD. The DNA of the CDR3 is TGTGCCATCAGTGTACTCGACAGTGGGGACACTGAAGCTTTCTTT. The encoded protein is CAISVLDSGDTEAFF.

The chain uses TRBV6-5 and TRBJ1-2, with a weak D call TRBD1 (6 bases). The germline V gene has CDR1 MNHEY and CDR2 SVGAGI. The CDR3 contains 15 residues. Trimming removed 1 base from V and 6 bases from J, with 15 bases in between. The CDR3 loop reads CASSYFGGRSNGYTF. The CDR3 DNA sequence: TGTGCCAGCAGTTACTTTGGGGGGCGCAGCAATGGCTACACCTTC.

This clone was found a few times. The gene calls are TRBV19 and TRBJ2-7; D is perhaps TRBD1 or TRBD2 (5 bases each). The germline V and J ends were trimmed by 8 bases and 7 bases, with 15 bases remaining between them. Germline CDR1 and CDR2: LNHDA and SQIVND (reference sequence). CDR3 length: 12 amino acids. CDR3: CASGDPTGEQYF. Here the CDR3 DNA reads TGTGCCAGTGGGGACCCCACGGGTGAGCAGTACTTC.

The V and J genes are TRBV28 and TRBJ1-5; no reliable D call. The CDR3 length is 14 residues. Germline CDR1 reads MDHEN; CDR2 reads SYDVKM. V shed 8 bases and J shed 4 bases, with 15 bases lying between them. The CDR3 loop is CASHAGLPNQPQHF. Here the CDR3 DNA reads TGTGCCAGCCATGCGGGGTTACCGAATCAGCCCCAGCATTTT.

V is TRBV27 and J is TRBJ2-3, with D unresolved. Trimming stripped 0 bases from V and 5 bases from J, with 12 bases between. This CDR3 spans 15 amino acids. The V gene's germline CDR1 is MNHEY and CDR2 SMNVEV (reference sequence). The CDR3 nucleotides are TGTGCCAGCAGTTTATCCCGGCGGTCCGTAGATACGCAGTATTTT. As protein: CASSLSRRSVDTQYF.

The chain recombines TRBV13 with TRBJ2-1; unclear D gene. CDR1 PRHDT and CDR2 FYEKMQ come from the germline V gene (reference sequence). Deletions cut 1 base from V and 8 bases from J, with 9 bases between. The CDR3 runs 13 residues. The CDR3 DNA reads TGTGCCAGCAGCTTAGCCCGGTCGGATGAGCAGTTCTTC. Translation gives CASSLARSDEQFF. The entire variable domain, with the rest obtained from reference TRBV13 and TRBJ2-1, is as follows: AAGVIQSPRHLIKEKRETATLKCYPIPRHDTVYWYQQGPGQDPQFLISFYEKMQSDKGSIPDRFSAQQFSDYHSELNMSSLELGDSALYFCASSLARSDEQFFGPGTRLTVL.

This chain uses TRBV2 with TRBJ1-4, with D unresolved. Per the germline V gene, CDR1 is SNHLY and CDR2 is FYNNEI. Trimming took 4 bases from V and 0 from J, leaving 9 bases between them. CDR3 length: 15 amino acids. As DNA, the CDR3 is TGTGCCAGCAGTGGGGCGGAAGCAACTAATGAAAAACTGTTTTTT. It is translated as CASSGAEATNEKLFF.

This chain links TRBV19 with TRBJ1-3; D is undetermined. The CDR3 totals 13 residues. Trimming cost V 3 bases and J 7 bases, with 10 bases left between them. Germline CDR1 LNHDA, CDR2 SQIVND (reference sequence). CDR3 in amino acids: CASSISLGNTIYF. CDR3 coding DNA: TGTGCCAGTAGTATCAGTCTGGGGAACACCATATATTTT.

The rearrangement uses TRBV27 and TRBJ2-1; D may match TRBD1 or TRBD2 (5 bases each). The V gene's germline CDR1 is MNHEY and CDR2 SMNVEV (reference sequence). V was clipped by 2 bases and J by 8 bases, with 10 bases between them. The CDR3 spans 13 residues. The CDR3 bases are TGTGCCAGCAGTTTAGGGACGAGGGATGAGCAGTTCTTC. It yields the protein CASSLGTRDEQFF.